These 31 T cell receptor beta chains originate from one sample sequenced in a study of shared clonotypes between healthy human individuals. The data were produced by immunoSEQ multiplex PCR, yet TCRdb's version contains in-frame clones alone and is incomplete. The sample has hundreds of thousands of clones, over 65% seen once. The sample taken for sequencing was memory CD4+ T cells sorted from blood. Subset defined: CD45RA-negative fraction. The origin of the receptors is a woman in her 30s in good health.

The chain links TRBV4-2 to TRBJ2-7, with 12 bases aligning to TRBD2. The V gene end was trimmed by 4 bases and the J gene end by 7 bases; junction bases not matched to a gene: 5. The CDR3 is made up of 14 amino acids. From germline, CDR1 is LGHNA and CDR2 YNFKEQ. The chain's CDR3 is CASSRRLAGEEQYF. The CDR3 DNA sequence: TGTGCCAGCAGCCGCCGACTAGCGGGAGAAGAGCAGTACTTC.

In this sample, this clone turned up many times. For the CDR3, the DNA is TGTGCCAGCAGCCTTTCAGGCGGAGAAAAACTGTTTTTT. As protein: CASSLSGGEKLFF. The chain combines TRBV11-2 with TRBJ1-4; D call uncertain. Trimming removed 5 bases from V and 8 bases from J, with 12 bases in between. Germline CDR1 SGHAT, CDR2 FQNNGV. The CDR3 loop spans 13 amino acids.

V and J are TRBV4-2 and TRBJ2-3; possible D gene TRBD2, 7 bases. The germline V gene encodes CDR1 LGHNA and CDR2 YNFKEQ. Trimming took 2 bases from V and 4 from J, leaving 10 bases between them. This CDR3 is built from 14 residues. The CDR3 sequence is CASSQRGGADTQYF. CDR3 in DNA: TGTGCCAGCAGCCAAAGGGGGGGAGCAGATACGCAGTATTTT.

CDR3 DNA: TGCGCCAGCAGCACTAGCGCCGACACAGATACGCAGTATTTT. It yields the protein CASSTSADTDTQYF. The chain employs TRBV5-1 and TRBJ2-3, with TRBD2 identical over 7 bases. This CDR3 comprises 14 residues. The V segment lost 4 bases and the J segment 2 bases; nucleotides outside the gene matches: 4. CDR1 is SGHRS, CDR2 YFSETQ, per germline.

This chain uses TRBV9 with TRBJ1-6; D is ambiguous. Germline CDR1 SGDLS, CDR2 YYNGEE. This CDR3 is 14 amino acids long. V was pared by 2 bases and J by 5 bases, with 8 bases between. CDR3 amino acids: CASSVTANNSPLHF. In DNA, the CDR3 is TGTGCCAGCAGCGTCACGGCAAATAATTCACCCCTCCACTTT.

The rearrangement joins TRBV5-4 to TRBJ2-3; D is unclear. The V gene lost 0 bases and the J gene lost 0 bases, with 11 bases spanning the gap. CDR3 size: 16 residues. Looked up from germline, CDR1 is SGHNT and CDR2 is YYREEE (reference sequence). The CDR3 reads CASSLVETTSTDTQYF. For the CDR3, the DNA is TGTGCCAGCAGCTTGGTTGAGACCACCAGCACAGATACGCAGTATTTT.

This clone was counted a single time. The V gene is TRBV5-1, the J gene TRBJ2-1; D is perhaps TRBD1 (5 bases). Germline assignment: CDR1 SGHRS and CDR2 YFSETQ. The CDR3 spans 15 residues. Trimming took off 5 bases at V and 5 bases at J, with 17 bases between the two ends. The CDR3 coding sequence is TGCGCCAGCAGAAGCTTGGGCCAGGGTAACAATGAGCAGTTCTTC. It specifies CASRSLGQGNNEQFF.

The chain carries TRBV29-1 and TRBJ1-4; tentatively, D is TRBD1 (6 bases). Deletions cut 7 bases from V and 8 bases from J, with 14 bases between. CDR3 length equals 12 residues. The germline CDR1 and CDR2 sequences are SQVTM and ANQGSEA. For the CDR3, the DNA is TGCAGCGCTACACAGGGTTACGAAAAACTGTTTTTT. Encoded protein: CSATQGYEKLFF. The whole variable domain, filled in from reference TRBV29-1 and TRBJ1-4, reads SAVISQKPSRDICQRGTSLTIQCQVDSQVTMMFWYRQQPGQSLTLIATANQGSEATYESGFVIDKFPISRPNLTFSTLTVSNMSPEDSSIYLCSATQGYEKLFFGSGTQLSVL.

V is TRBV19 and J is TRBJ1-5; a possible D gene is TRBD1 (5 bases). CDR1 LNHDA and CDR2 SQIVND come from the germline V gene (reference sequence). CDR3 length equals 16 residues. Between the trimmed V and J ends, which lost 5 bases and 5 bases, there was a span of 19 bases. The CDR3 spells CASSPLGAGQHQPQHF. CDR3 DNA: TGTGCCAGTAGTCCTCTCGGGGCAGGCCAACATCAGCCCCAGCATTTT.

The chain employs TRBV6-6 and TRBJ2-7; D might be TRBD2 (5 bases). Germline CDR1 is MNHNY and CDR2 is SVGAGI (reference sequence). The CDR3 covers 15 residues. The V and J ends lost 0 bases and 6 bases respectively, with 15 bases between them. The CDR3 spells CASSYSTRTRAEQYF. Here the CDR3 DNA reads TGTGCCAGCAGTTACTCGACCCGGACTCGTGCCGAGCAGTACTTC.

The chain combines TRBV6-5 with TRBJ1-3; D gene ambiguous. The CDR3 is made up of 13 amino acids. V lost 6 bases, J lost 3 bases, and 9 bases lay in between. Per the germline V gene, CDR1 is MNHEY and CDR2 is SVGAGI. CDR3 nucleotide sequence: TGTGCCAGCAGAAGAGGGAATGGAAACACCATATATTTT. It specifies CASRRGNGNTIYF.

The genes are TRBV5-5 and TRBJ2-4; TRBD1 agrees at 9 bases. The CDR3 contains 13 residues. Per the germline V gene, CDR1 is SGHKS and CDR2 is YYEKEE (reference sequence). The V and J ends lost 0 bases and 10 bases, in that order; junction bases with no gene match: 2. CDR3 protein: CASSLGTGEIQYF. DNA for the CDR3: TGTGCCAGCAGCTTGGGGACAGGGGAAATTCAGTACTTC.

The sample holds one count of this clone. The chain employs TRBV25-1 and TRBJ2-7; TRBD1 matches at 7 bases. V shed 2 bases and J 4 bases; nucleotides not matched to a gene: 2. The germline CDR1 and CDR2 sequences are MGHDK and SYGVNS. The CDR3 is 13 residues long. The CDR3 nucleotides are TGTGCCAGCAGTGAAAACAGGGGATACGAGCAGTACTTC. This codes for CASSENRGYEQYF.

The V and J genes are TRBV19 and TRBJ1-4; no reliable D call. CDR1 and CDR2 from the germline V gene are LNHDA and SQIVND (reference sequence). The CDR3 runs 14 residues. The ends were cut back, 5 bases at V and 5 bases at J, with 12 bases in the middle. CDR3 protein: CASSRSGGNEKLFF. CDR3 sequence (DNA): TGTGCCAGTAGTCGCTCGGGAGGAAATGAAAAACTGTTTTTT.

This clone was detected a few times. The chain uses TRBV2 and TRBJ2-3, with TRBD2 identical over 9 bases. V was pared by 1 base and J by 4 bases, with 6 bases of the junction left unmatched. The CDR3 is 16 residues long. The germline gives CDR1 SNHLY, CDR2 FYNNEI. CDR3 DNA: TGTGCCAGCAGTGAAGGGCGCGGGAGGGGGGCAGATACGCAGTATTTT. As protein: CASSEGRGRGADTQYF.

In its sample, this clone was seen a few times. This CDR3 reads CASSLAEGTNEQFF. In DNA, the CDR3 is TGCGCCAGCAGCTTGGCCGAGGGAACTAATGAGCAGTTCTTC. This sequence joins TRBV5-1 and TRBJ2-1; TRBD2 is a possible D gene (5 bases). V shed 0 bases and J shed 7 bases, with 11 bases lying between them. This CDR3 comprises 14 residues. In germline, CDR1 is SGHRS, CDR2 YFSETQ.

V and J are TRBV7-9 and TRBJ2-7, with D perhaps TRBD1 or TRBD2 (6 bases each). The V and J ends lost 1 base and 6 bases respectively, with 13 bases between them. The CDR3 is made up of 14 amino acids. CDR1 is SEHNR and CDR2 is FQNEAQ in the germline V gene (reference sequence). CDR3 protein: CASSLDTGRGEQYF. The CDR3 DNA is TGTGCCAGCAGCTTAGACACAGGGCGGGGCGAGCAGTACTTC.

Worth noting for this clone: The same CDR3 is also encoded by other DNA sequences in this sample. The chain couples TRBV7-9 to TRBJ1-1; D is undetermined. CDR1 is SEHNR and CDR2 is FQNEAQ in the germline V gene (reference sequence). The CDR3 consists of 13 residues. The germline V and J ends were trimmed by 8 bases and 1 base, with 11 bases remaining between them. CDR3 DNA: TGTGCCAGCTCGAGGGAGTCGAACACTGAAGCTTTCTTT. The encoded protein is CASSRESNTEAFF.

This clone was found a few times. V gene TRBV5-1 combines with J gene TRBJ2-1; TRBD2 is a possible D gene (6 bases). The CDR3 has 16 residues. The germline gives CDR1 SGHRS, CDR2 YFSETQ. Trimming shortened V by 0 bases and J by 4 bases, and 14 bases separated the two germline ends. CDR3: CASSLAVSGAYNEQFF. CDR3 DNA sequence: TGCGCCAGCAGCTTGGCCGTTTCGGGAGCTTACAATGAGCAGTTCTTC.

Of note for this clone: A read error may explain this, as a much larger clone is one base away. The J gene is TRBJ2-5, the V gene TRBV28; the D gene could be TRBD1 or TRBD2 (6 bases each). CDR3 length equals 14 residues. Germline values: CDR1 MDHEN, CDR2 SYDVKM. For the CDR3, the DNA is TGTGCCAGCGGTTTCCCGGGGGCGCGGGAGACCCAGTACTTC. Its protein is CASGFPGARETQYF.

The V and J genes are TRBV25-1 and TRBJ2-3, with 10 bases identical to TRBD2. The CDR3 runs 17 residues. CDR1 and CDR2 from the germline V gene are MGHDK and SYGVNS. Trimming cost V 4 bases and J 1 base; bases outside gene matches: 8. CDR3 DNA: TGTGCCAGCAGTGGCTCTTCCGGGACTAGCGGCACAGATACGCAGTATTTT. Amino acid sequence: CASSGSSGTSGTDTQYF.

This chain links TRBV6-4 with TRBJ2-1, with TRBD2 as a possible D gene (5 bases). Trimming took off 3 bases at V and 8 bases at J, with 11 bases between the two ends. The germline CDR1 and CDR2 sequences are MRHNA and SNTAGT. The CDR3 is 13 residues long. CDR3 region: CASSDLASYEQFF. The DNA of the CDR3 is TGTGCCAGCAGTGATCTAGCCTCATATGAGCAGTTCTTC.

The CDR3 spells CASSYREPGQGHEQYF. The CDR3 DNA reads TGTGCCAGCAGTTACCGAGAACCGGGACAGGGACACGAGCAGTACTTC. This chain connects TRBV6-5 to TRBJ2-7, with 9 bases matching TRBD1. Germline lookup yields CDR1 MNHEY and CDR2 SVGAGI. V lost 2 bases to trimming and J lost 5 bases; unmatched junction nucleotides: 10. The CDR3 length is 16 residues.

The V gene is TRBV2, the J gene TRBJ2-4; the D gene is possibly TRBD1 (5 bases). Germline CDR1 is SNHLY and CDR2 is FYNNEI. V lost 0 bases and J lost 3, with 15 bases in between. CDR3 size: 17 residues. This chain's CDR3 is CASSEAGRFQGKNIQYF. The CDR3 DNA follows: TGTGCCAGCAGTGAAGCGGGTCGATTTCAGGGCAAAAACATTCAGTACTTC.

This clone turned up a few times. The V gene is TRBV7-2, the J gene TRBJ2-5, with 12 bases lining up with TRBD2. The J call may be incorrect, as the DNA end agrees better with TRBJ2-7. Germline loops: CDR1 SGHTA, CDR2 FQGNSA. This CDR3 comprises 16 residues. CDR3: CASSPNALAGGYEQYF. CDR3 in DNA: TGTGCCAGCAGCCCCAACGCACTAGCGGGAGGCTACGAGCAGTACTTC.

J is TRBJ1-2 and V is TRBV27, with 7 bases aligning to TRBD1. V shed 5 bases, J shed 4 bases, and the junction held 13 bases outside the gene matches. CDR3 length equals 16 residues. Germline V gene sequence: CDR1 MNHEY, CDR2 SMNVEV (reference sequence). For the CDR3, the DNA is TGTGCCAGCAGTCCACAAATAGGGGGCGCAGGCTATGGCTACACCTTC. It encodes CASSPQIGGAGYGYTF.

For this clone: The sample contains more than one DNA sequence encoding this CDR3. The chain combines TRBV9 with TRBJ2-1; the D is unclear. Germline CDR1 SGDLS, CDR2 YYNGEE. V was clipped by 0 bases and J by 3 bases, with 7 bases between them. This CDR3 contains 14 residues. The CDR3 here is CASSVGVSYNEQFF. CDR3 bases: TGTGCCAGCAGCGTAGGGGTTAGCTACAATGAGCAGTTCTTC.

This chain joins TRBV7-2 and TRBJ2-3, with 10 bases aligning to TRBD2. CDR1 SGHTA and CDR2 FQGNSA come from the germline V gene. The length of the CDR3 is 16 residues. The V and J ends lost 3 bases and 6 bases, in that order; junction bases with no gene match: 9. The CDR3 is CASSFNMGAGGDTQYF. The CDR3 region has the DNA TGTGCCAGCAGCTTCAACATGGGAGCGGGAGGGGATACGCAGTATTTT.

This clone occurred once. The gene calls are TRBV19 and TRBJ2-7; D unresolved. Germline V CDR1 and CDR2: LNHDA, SQIVND (reference sequence). Trimming took 5 bases from V and 6 from J, leaving 11 bases between them. There are 12 residues in the CDR3. The DNA for the CDR3 is TGTGCCAGTAGTTCCGACTTTGGCGAGCAGTACTTC. It yields the protein CASSSDFGEQYF. Looking up the rest from reference TRBV19 and TRBJ2-7 gives the full variable domain: DGGITQSPKYLFRKEGQNVTLSCEQNLNHDAMYWYRQDPGQGLRLIYYSQIVNDFQKGDIAEGYSVSREKKESFPLTVTSAQKNPTAFYLCASSSDFGEQYFGPGTRLTVT.

Worth noting for this clone: The same CDR3 arises from other DNA sequences in this sample as well. The rearrangement uses TRBV11-2 and TRBJ2-7; D is ambiguous. Trimming stripped 4 bases from V and 3 bases from J, with 7 bases between. The CDR3 is made up of 12 amino acids. Looked up from germline, CDR1 is SGHAT and CDR2 is FQNNGV. CDR3 DNA sequence: TGTGCCAGCAGCTCCTATAGCTACGAGCAGTACTTC. It translates to CASSSYSYEQYF.

The chain is built from TRBV7-2 and TRBJ2-1; D remains unclear. The CDR3 totals 15 residues. Germline V CDR1 and CDR2: SGHTA, FQGNSA. The V gene lost 1 base and the J gene lost 4 bases, with 11 bases spanning the gap. CDR3: CASSLGGQVYNEQFF. DNA for the CDR3: TGTGCCAGCAGCTTAGGCGGTCAGGTATACAATGAGCAGTTCTTC.